Listed below are T cell receptor beta chains from one sample, sequenced in a study of cytomegalovirus exposure and HLA in healthy donors. Clones were sequenced by immunoSEQ multiplex PCR, and TCRdb holds only the in-frame ones, with some missing. The sample contains around 49,000 clones, about three quarters of which appear only once. Sequenced sample: PBMCs. These receptors were collected from a man aged 25 to 40 in good health and CMV-seropositive. CDR3s include the opening cysteine and the closing phenylalanine or tryptophan. The D gene is left open where the match is weak. Size is omitted from some rows. Given values are once, few, many or a class for expanded clones.

D gene	clone size	V gene	J gene	CDR3 protein	CDR3 DNA
TRBD2	few	TRBV4-1	TRBJ2-1	CASSHRERGFNEQFF	TGCGCCAGCAGCCACCGGGAGCGGGGGTTCAATGAGCAGTTCTTC
.	.	TRBV5-1	TRBJ2-7	CARDFYEQYF	TGCGCCAGAGACTTCTACGAGCAGTACTTC
.	.	TRBV4-1	TRBJ1-6	CASSQEGESSYNSPLHF	TGCGCCAGCAGCCAAGAAGGGGAAAGCTCCTATAATTCACCCCTCCACTTT
TRBD2	.	TRBV7-9	TRBJ2-5	CASSLHSGGAGETQYF	TGTGCCAGCAGCTTACATAGCGGGGGGGCCGGTGAGACCCAGTACTTC
TRBD2	.	TRBV10-3	TRBJ2-3	CAISGPPGVSGGVSTDTQYF	TGTGCCATCAGTGGGCCCCCGGGAGTAAGCGGGGGGGTGAGCACAGATACGCAGTATTTT
.	few	TRBV4-1	TRBJ1-1	CASSLFRGEAFF	TGCGCCAGCAGCCTATTTAGAGGGGAAGCTTTCTTT
TRBD1	once	TRBV10-1	TRBJ1-2	CASSGQGGYGYTF	TGCGCCTCTTCGGGACAGGGGGGCTATGGCTACACCTTC
.	.	TRBV15	TRBJ2-2	CATNHGGPGELFF	TGTGCCACCAACCACGGGGGGCCCGGGGAGCTGTTTTTT
.	few	TRBV5-5	TRBJ1-6	CASSLEYQASYNSPLHF	TGTGCCAGCAGCTTGGAGTATCAGGCATCCTATAATTCACCCCTCCACTTT
TRBD1	.	TRBV5-1	TRBJ2-7	CASSWAGDRAYEQYF	TGCGCCAGCAGCTGGGCGGGGGACAGGGCCTACGAGCAGTACTTC
TRBD1	.	TRBV6-6	TRBJ1-2	CASSRQGAGDGYTF	TGTGCCAGCAGTCGACAGGGGGCAGGAGATGGCTACACCTTC
TRBD1	.	TRBV28	TRBJ1-2	CASRGPGQNFYGYTF	TGTGCCAGCAGGGGTCCGGGACAGAACTTCTATGGCTACACCTTC
.	.	TRBV5-6	TRBJ1-3	CASSLGVAGNTIYF	TGTGCCAGCAGCTTGGGAGTAGCCGGAAACACCATATATTTT
TRBD2	.	TRBV5-1	TRBJ2-3	CASGTSGGGDTQYF	TGCGCCAGCGGCACTAGCGGGGGAGGAGATACGCAGTATTTT
TRBD2	.	TRBV18	TRBJ2-1	CASSPQRGGVYNEQFF	TGTGCCAGCTCACCCCAGCGGGGAGGGGTGTACAATGAGCAGTTCTTC
TRBD1	.	TRBV9	TRBJ1-1	CASSTGGTVGENTEAFF	TGTGCCAGCAGCACAGGGGGGACAGTTGGGGAGAACACTGAAGCTTTCTTT
TRBD1	.	TRBV18	TRBJ1-2	CASSLEKGAGGYTF	TGTGCCAGCTCTCTAGAGAAGGGGGCTGGGGGCTACACCTTC
.	once	TRBV29-1	TRBJ2-5	CSVEGGWRETQYF	TGCAGCGTTGAAGGAGGATGGCGAGAGACCCAGTACTTC
.	.	TRBV5-1	TRBJ1-3	CASSQGSSGNTIYF	TGCGCCAGCAGCCAGGGGTCCTCTGGAAACACCATATATTTT
.	.	TRBV2	TRBJ1-1	CASRPRSGVGEAFF	TGTGCCAGCAGGCCCCGTTCGGGGGTGGGTGAAGCTTTCTTT
TRBD1	.	TRBV27	TRBJ2-7	CASSLWDRTYEQYF	TGTGCCAGCAGTTTATGGGACAGAACCTACGAGCAGTACTTC
.	.	TRBV7-9	TRBJ1-2	CASRDTGEYNYGYTF	TGTGCCAGCCGGGACACCGGAGAATATAACTATGGCTACACCTTC
.	.	TRBV28	TRBJ2-7	CASSLLADYEQYF	TGTGCCAGCAGTTTGTTGGCGGACTACGAGCAGTACTTC
TRBD2	.	TRBV2	TRBJ2-1	CASSEGLAGGRGEQFF	TGTGCCAGCAGTGAAGGGTTAGCGGGGGGGCGGGGTGAGCAGTTCTTC
.	.	TRBV30	TRBJ1-5	CAWSTGTVQPQHF	TGTGCCTGGAGTACAGGGACGGTTCAGCCCCAGCATTTT
TRBD2	.	TRBV29-1	TRBJ2-1	CSGSGGSYNEQFF	TGCAGCGGTAGCGGGGGATCCTACAATGAGCAGTTCTTC
TRBD2	.	TRBV10-1	TRBJ2-7	CASSARPGTSGGSMPPYEQYF	TGCGCCAGCAGTGCCCGACCCGGGACTAGCGGGGGGTCAATGCCCCCCTACGAGCAGTACTTC
TRBD2	.	TRBV4-2	TRBJ2-3	CASKEGGGAVDTQYF	TGTGCCAGCAAAGAGGGCGGGGGGGCTGTAGATACGCAGTATTTT
TRBD1	.	TRBV10-3	TRBJ2-2	CAIRAGTGVVGELFF	TGTGCCATCAGGGCCGGGACAGGGGTGGTCGGGGAGCTGTTTTTT
.	.	TRBV5-1	TRBJ1-6	CASSLAGQSSYNSPLHF	TGCGCCAGCAGCTTGGCCGGACAGAGCTCCTATAATTCACCCCTCCACTTT
TRBD1	.	TRBV19	TRBJ1-1	CASSIVYRGQATEAFF	TGTGCCAGTAGTATAGTATACAGGGGGCAAGCTACTGAAGCTTTCTTT
.	.	TRBV30	TRBJ1-2	CAWSDSRTQGRIYGYTF	TGTGCCTGGAGTGATTCACGAACACAGGGTCGCATCTATGGCTACACCTTC
TRBD1	.	TRBV13	TRBJ2-1	CASSQSLGTGGSLYNEQFF	TGTGCCAGCAGCCAAAGCCTCGGGACAGGGGGGAGTCTATACAATGAGCAGTTCTTC
.	.	TRBV11-1	TRBJ2-7	CASSLGGSVRAHEQYF	TGTGCCAGCAGCTTAGGAGGTTCGGTCAGGGCCCACGAGCAGTACTTC
.	.	TRBV4-1	TRBJ2-7	CASSQVVNEQYF	TGCGCCAGCAGCCAAGTTGTCAACGAGCAGTACTTC
.	.	TRBV7-2	TRBJ1-2	CASSRQANYGYTF	TGTGCCAGCAGCCGACAGGCGAACTATGGCTACACCTTC
TRBD1	.	TRBV28	TRBJ2-3	CASRYRGKGADTQYF	TGTGCCAGCAGGTACAGGGGAAAGGGAGCAGATACGCAGTATTTT
TRBD1	.	TRBV19	TRBJ1-5	CATLDRDGQPQHF	TGTGCCACTCTGGACAGGGACGGTCAGCCCCAGCATTTT
TRBD1	.	TRBV18	TRBJ2-6	CASSAQGSPGANVLTF	TGTGCCAGCTCTGCACAGGGGAGTCCTGGGGCCAACGTCCTGACTTTC
.	.	TRBV7-2	TRBJ1-2	CASSSPGEGSYGYTF	TGTGCCAGCAGCTCCCCCGGGGAGGGGTCATATGGCTACACCTTC
TRBD1	.	TRBV10-3	TRBJ2-3	CAISGQGGPDTQYF	TGTGCCATCAGTGGACAGGGCGGTCCAGATACGCAGTATTTT
TRBD1	.	TRBV19	TRBJ1-5	CASSEGAGQNQPQHF	TGTGCCAGCAGCGAGGGGGCTGGTCAAAATCAGCCCCAGCATTTT
TRBD2	.	TRBV7-2	TRBJ2-3	CASSFAAGDGTQYF	TGTGCCAGCAGCTTTGCGGCGGGGGATGGCACGCAGTATTTT
TRBD2	.	TRBV6-1	TRBJ2-3	CARLAGGTDTQYF	TGTGCCAGACTAGCGGGGGGGACAGATACGCAGTATTTT
TRBD1	.	TRBV6-4	TRBJ2-3	CASSPGTGGTDTQYF	TGTGCCAGCAGTCCGGGGACAGGGGGCACAGATACGCAGTATTTT
.	.	TRBV7-9	TRBJ1-3	CASSLVGQDYTIYF	TGTGCCAGCAGCTTAGTCGGGCAGGACTACACCATATATTTT
TRBD1	.	TRBV19	TRBJ1-5	CASSIGLTGRQPQHF	TGTGCCAGTAGTATTGGCCTGACAGGGCGGCAGCCCCAGCATTTT
TRBD2	.	TRBV9	TRBJ2-7	CASSPLGTSGHYEQYF	TGTGCCAGCAGCCCCCTCGGGACTAGCGGGCATTACGAGCAGTACTTC
TRBD1	.	TRBV30	TRBJ1-1	CAWEIPGTANTEAFF	TGTGCCTGGGAGATACCCGGGACAGCGAACACTGAAGCTTTCTTT
.	.	TRBV6-1	TRBJ1-5	CASSQQYSNQPQHF	TGTGCCAGCAGCCAACAGTATAGCAATCAGCCCCAGCATTTT
TRBD1	few	TRBV5-1	TRBJ1-4	CASSAGQGGRKLFF	TGCGCCAGCAGCGCGGGACAGGGAGGTAGAAAACTGTTTTTT
TRBD1	.	TRBV7-7	TRBJ1-5	CASSSPREQGDLDNQPQHF	TGTGCCAGCAGCTCCCCCCGAGAGCAGGGGGACCTAGACAATCAGCCCCAGCATTTT
.	.	TRBV10-3	TRBJ1-1	CAISESALTEAFF	TGTGCCATCAGTGAGTCGGCCCTCACTGAAGCTTTCTTT